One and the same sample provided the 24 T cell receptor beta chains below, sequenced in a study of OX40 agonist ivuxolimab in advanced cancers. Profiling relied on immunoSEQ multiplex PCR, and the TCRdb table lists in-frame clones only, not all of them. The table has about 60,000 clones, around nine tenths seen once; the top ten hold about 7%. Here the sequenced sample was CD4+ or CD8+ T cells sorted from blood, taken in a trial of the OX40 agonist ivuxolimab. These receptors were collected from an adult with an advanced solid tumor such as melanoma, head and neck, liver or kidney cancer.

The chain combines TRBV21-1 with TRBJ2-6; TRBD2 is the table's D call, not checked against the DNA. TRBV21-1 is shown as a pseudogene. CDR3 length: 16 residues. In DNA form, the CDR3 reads TGTGCCAGCAGCAAAGTAGTCTGCTCTGGGGCCAACGTCCTGACTTTC. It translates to CASSKVVCSGANVLTF.

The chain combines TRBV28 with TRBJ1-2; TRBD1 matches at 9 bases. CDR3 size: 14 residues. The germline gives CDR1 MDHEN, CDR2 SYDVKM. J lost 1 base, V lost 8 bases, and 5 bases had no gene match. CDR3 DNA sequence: TGTGCCAGCCGGTCGGGACAGGGTAACTATGGCTACACCTTC. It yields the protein CASRSGQGNYGYTF.

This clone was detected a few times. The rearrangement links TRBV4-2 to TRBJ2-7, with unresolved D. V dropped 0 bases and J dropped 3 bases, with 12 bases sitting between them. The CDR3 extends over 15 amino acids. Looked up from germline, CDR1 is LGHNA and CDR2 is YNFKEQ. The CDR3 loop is CASSQDRTTGYEQYF. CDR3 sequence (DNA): TGTGCCAGCAGCCAAGACCGGACCACGGGCTACGAGCAGTACTTC.

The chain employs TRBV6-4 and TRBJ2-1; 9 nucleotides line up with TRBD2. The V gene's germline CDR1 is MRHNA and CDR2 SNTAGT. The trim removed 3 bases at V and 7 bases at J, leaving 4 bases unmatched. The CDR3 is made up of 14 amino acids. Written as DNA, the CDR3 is TGTGCCAGCAGTGATGGCGGGAGGGCGAATGAGCAGTTCTTC. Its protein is CASSDGGRANEQFF.

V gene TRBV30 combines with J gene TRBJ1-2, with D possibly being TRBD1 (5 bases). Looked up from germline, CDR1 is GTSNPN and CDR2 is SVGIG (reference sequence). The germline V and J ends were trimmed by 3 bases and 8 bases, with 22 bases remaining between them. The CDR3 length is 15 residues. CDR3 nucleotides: TGTGCCTGGAGACAAATCGGGCAGGGTATCCGCGGCTACACCTTC. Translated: CAWRQIGQGIRGYTF.

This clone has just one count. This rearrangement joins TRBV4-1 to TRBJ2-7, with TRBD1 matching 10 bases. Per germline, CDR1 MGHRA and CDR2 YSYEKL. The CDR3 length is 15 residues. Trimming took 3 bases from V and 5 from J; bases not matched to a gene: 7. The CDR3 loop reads CASSQPRDRGNEQYF. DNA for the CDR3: TGCGCCAGCAGCCAGCCCCGGGACAGGGGAAACGAGCAGTACTTC.

CDR3 region: CASSVEPGGNSPLHF. CDR3 DNA sequence: TGTGCCAGCAGCGTAGAACCAGGAGGGAATTCACCCCTCCACTTT. This chain connects TRBV9 to TRBJ1-6; no definite D call. Germline values: CDR1 SGDLS, CDR2 YYNGEE. V dropped 0 bases and J dropped 7 bases, with 11 bases sitting between them. The CDR3 totals 15 residues.

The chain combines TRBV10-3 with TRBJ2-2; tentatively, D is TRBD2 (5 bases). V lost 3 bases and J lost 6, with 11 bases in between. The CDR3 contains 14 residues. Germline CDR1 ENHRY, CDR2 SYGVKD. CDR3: CAISDGLRAGELFF. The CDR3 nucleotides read TGTGCCATCAGTGATGGACTTAGGGCCGGGGAGCTGTTTTTT.

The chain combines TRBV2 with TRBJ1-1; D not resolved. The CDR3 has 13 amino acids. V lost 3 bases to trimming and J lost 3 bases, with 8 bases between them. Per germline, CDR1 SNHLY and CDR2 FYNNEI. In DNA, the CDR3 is TGTGCCAGCAGTGATTGGGGTGACACTGAAGCTTTCTTT. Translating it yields CASSDWGDTEAFF.

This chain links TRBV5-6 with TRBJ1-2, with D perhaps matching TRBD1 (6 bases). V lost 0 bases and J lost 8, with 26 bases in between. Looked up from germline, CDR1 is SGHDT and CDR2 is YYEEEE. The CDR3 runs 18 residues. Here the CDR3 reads CASSLDPLGITGSVGYTF. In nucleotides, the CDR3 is TGTGCCAGCAGCTTGGACCCCCTCGGAATAACAGGGTCGGTCGGCTACACCTTC.

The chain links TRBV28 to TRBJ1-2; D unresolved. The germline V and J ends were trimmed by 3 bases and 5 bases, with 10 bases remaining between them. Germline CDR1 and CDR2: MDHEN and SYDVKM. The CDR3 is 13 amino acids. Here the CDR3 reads CASSFPASYGYTF. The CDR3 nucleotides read TGTGCCAGCAGTTTCCCAGCTAGTTATGGCTACACCTTC.

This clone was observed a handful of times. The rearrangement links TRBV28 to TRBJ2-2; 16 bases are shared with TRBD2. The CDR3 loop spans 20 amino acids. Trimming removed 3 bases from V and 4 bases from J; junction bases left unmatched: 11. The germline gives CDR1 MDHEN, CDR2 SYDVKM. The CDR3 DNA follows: TGTGCCAGCAGTTTGTCGGGACTAGCGGGAGGGATCTGGGGCACCGGGGAGCTGTTTTTT. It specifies CASSLSGLAGGIWGTGELFF.

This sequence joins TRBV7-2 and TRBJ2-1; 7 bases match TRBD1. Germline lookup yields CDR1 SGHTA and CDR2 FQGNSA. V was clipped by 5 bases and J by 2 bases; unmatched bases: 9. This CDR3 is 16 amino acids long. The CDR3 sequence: CASSHPGQVAYNEQFF. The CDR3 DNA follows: TGTGCCAGCAGCCACCCCGGACAGGTAGCCTACAATGAGCAGTTCTTC.

CDR3 residues: CASRIWRTDSYEQYF. The CDR3 DNA follows: TGTGCCAGCAGGATTTGGCGGACAGATTCCTACGAGCAGTACTTC. V usage is TRBV28 and J usage is TRBJ2-7; D is perhaps TRBD1 (6 bases). V dropped 6 bases and J dropped 1 base, with 16 bases sitting between them. The CDR3 covers 15 residues. Germline V gene data show CDR1 as MDHEN and CDR2 as SYDVKM.

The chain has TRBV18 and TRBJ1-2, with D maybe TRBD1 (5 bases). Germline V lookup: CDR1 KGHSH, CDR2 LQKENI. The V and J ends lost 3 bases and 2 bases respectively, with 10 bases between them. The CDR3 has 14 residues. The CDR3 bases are TGTGCCAGCTCACCCACGGGACGGAACTATGGCTACACCTTC. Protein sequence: CASSPTGRNYGYTF.

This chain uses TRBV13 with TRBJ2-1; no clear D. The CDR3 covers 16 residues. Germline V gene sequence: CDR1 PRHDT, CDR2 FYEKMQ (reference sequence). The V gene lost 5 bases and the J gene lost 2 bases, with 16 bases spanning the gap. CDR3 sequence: CASSTSGTRTYNEQFF. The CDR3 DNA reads TGTGCCAGCAGCACCTCCGGTACGAGGACCTACAATGAGCAGTTCTTC.

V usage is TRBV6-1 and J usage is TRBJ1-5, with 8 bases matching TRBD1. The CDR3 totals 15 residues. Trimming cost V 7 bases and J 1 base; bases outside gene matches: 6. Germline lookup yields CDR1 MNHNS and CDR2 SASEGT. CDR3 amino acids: CASNKDRVSNQPQHF. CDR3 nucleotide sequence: TGTGCCAGCAATAAGGACAGGGTGAGCAATCAGCCCCAGCATTTT.

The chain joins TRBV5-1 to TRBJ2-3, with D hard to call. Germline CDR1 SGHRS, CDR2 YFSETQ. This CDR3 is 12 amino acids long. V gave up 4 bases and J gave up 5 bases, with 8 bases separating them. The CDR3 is CASSDERDTQYF. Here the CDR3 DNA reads TGCGCCAGCAGCGACGAGCGAGATACGCAGTATTTT.

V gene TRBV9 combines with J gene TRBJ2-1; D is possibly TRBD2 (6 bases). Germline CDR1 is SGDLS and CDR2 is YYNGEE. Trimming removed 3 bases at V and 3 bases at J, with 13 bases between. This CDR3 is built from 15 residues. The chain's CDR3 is CASSARERGYNEQFF. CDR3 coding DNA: TGTGCCAGCAGCGCCCGGGAGAGGGGCTACAATGAGCAGTTCTTC.

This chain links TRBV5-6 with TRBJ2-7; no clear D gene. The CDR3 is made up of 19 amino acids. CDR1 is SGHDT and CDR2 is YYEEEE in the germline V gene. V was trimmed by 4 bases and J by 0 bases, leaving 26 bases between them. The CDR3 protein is CASSGEGSAVKKSSYEQYF. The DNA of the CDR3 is TGTGCCAGCAGCGGCGAAGGTTCGGCCGTAAAAAAAAGCTCCTACGAGCAGTACTTC.

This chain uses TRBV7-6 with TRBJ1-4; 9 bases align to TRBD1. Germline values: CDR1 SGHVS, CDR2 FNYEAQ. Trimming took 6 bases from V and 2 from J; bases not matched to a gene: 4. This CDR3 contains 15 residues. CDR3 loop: CASSPQGATNEKLFF. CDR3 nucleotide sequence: TGTGCCAGCAGTCCACAGGGGGCCACTAATGAAAAACTGTTTTTT.

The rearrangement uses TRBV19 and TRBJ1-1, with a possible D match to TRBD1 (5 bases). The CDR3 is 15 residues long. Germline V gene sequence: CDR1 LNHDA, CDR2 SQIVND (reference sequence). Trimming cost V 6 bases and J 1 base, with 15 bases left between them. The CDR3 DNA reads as TGTGCCAGTAGGTATACAAGGGGAGGGAACACTGAAGCTTTCTTT. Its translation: CASRYTRGGNTEAFF.

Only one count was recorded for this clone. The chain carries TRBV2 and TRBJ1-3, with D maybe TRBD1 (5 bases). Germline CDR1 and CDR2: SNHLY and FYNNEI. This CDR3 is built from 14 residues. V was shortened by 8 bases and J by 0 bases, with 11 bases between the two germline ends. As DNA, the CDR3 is TGTGCCAGCTCTCAGGGTTCCTCTGGAAACACCATATATTTT. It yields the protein CASSQGSSGNTIYF. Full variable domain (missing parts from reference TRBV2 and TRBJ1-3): EPEVTQTPSHQVTQMGQEVILRCVPISNHLYFYWYRQILGQKVEFLVSFYNNEISEKSEIFDDQFSVERPDGSNFTLKIRSTKLEDSAMYFCASSQGSSGNTIYFGEGSWLTVV.

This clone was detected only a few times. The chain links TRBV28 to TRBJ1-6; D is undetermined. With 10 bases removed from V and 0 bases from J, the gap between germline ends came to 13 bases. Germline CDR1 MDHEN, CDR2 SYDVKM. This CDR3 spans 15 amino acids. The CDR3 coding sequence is TGTGCCATCAACGACGGAAGCTCCTATAATTCACCCCTCCACTTT. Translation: CAINDGSSYNSPLHF.